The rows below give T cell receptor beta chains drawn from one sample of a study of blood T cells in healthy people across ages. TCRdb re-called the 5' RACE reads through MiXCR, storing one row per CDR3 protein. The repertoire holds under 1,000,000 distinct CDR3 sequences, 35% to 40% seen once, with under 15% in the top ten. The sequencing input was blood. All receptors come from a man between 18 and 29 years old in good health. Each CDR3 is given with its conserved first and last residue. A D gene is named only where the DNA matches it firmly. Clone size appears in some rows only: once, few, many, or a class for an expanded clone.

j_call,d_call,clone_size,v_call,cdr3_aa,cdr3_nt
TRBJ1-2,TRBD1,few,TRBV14,CASSPFTGDYGYTF,TGTGCCAGCAGCCCGTTTACAGGGGACTATGGCTACACCTTC
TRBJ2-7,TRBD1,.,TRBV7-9,CASSLEPTGGYEQYF,TGTGCCAGCAGCTTAGAACCGACAGGGGGTTATGAGCAGTACTTC
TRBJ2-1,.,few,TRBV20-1,CSARPGHHNEQFF,TGCAGTGCAAGACCGGGACATCACAATGAGCAGTTCTTC
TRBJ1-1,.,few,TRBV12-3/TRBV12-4,CASSLALDRNTEAFF,TGTGCCAGCAGTTTAGCGCTGGACCGGAACACTGAAGCTTTCTTT
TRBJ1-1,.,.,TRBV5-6,CASSPRSGGGNTEAFF,TGTGCCAGCAGCCCTCGATCGGGGGGAGGGAACACTGAAGCTTTCTTT
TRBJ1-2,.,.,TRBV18,CASSPPTGVHGYTF,TGTGCCAGCTCACCACCGACTGGGGTCCATGGCTACACCTTC
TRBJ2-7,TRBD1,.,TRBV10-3,CVTRQGSSYEQYF,TGTGTCACCAGACAGGGCAGCTCCTACGAGCAGTACTTC
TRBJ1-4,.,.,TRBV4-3,CASSQGTPGPNEKLFF,TGCGCCAGCAGCCAAGGCACCCCCGGCCCTAATGAAAAACTGTTTTTT
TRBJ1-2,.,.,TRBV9,CASSVSSSGLGGRDYGYTF,TGTGCCAGCAGCGTATCCAGTTCCGGTTTGGGGGGGCGAGACTATGGCTACACCTTC
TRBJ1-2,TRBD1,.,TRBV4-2,CASSQDFTGGYDYTF,TGTGCCAGCAGCCAAGATTTCACAGGGGGCTATGACTACACCTTC
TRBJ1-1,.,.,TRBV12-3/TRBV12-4,CGVGGDTRRDEAFF,TGTGGTGTCGGAGGCGACACGCGGCGTGATGAAGCTTTCTTT
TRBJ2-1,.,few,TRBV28,CASSSDEQFF,TGTGCCAGCAGTTCTGATGAGCAGTTCTTC
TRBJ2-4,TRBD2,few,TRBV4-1,CASSQVGGGIGDRAKNIQYF,TGCGCCAGCAGCCAAGTTGGGGGGGGGATTGGGGACCGCGCCAAAAACATTCAGTACTTC
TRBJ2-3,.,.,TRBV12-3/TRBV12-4,CASSVDGVVTQYF,TGTGCCAGCAGTGTGGATGGAGTTGTGACGCAGTATTTT
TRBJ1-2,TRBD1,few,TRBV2,CASRGTGGYGHTF,TGTGCCAGCAGGGGTACAGGGGGCTATGGCCACACCTTC
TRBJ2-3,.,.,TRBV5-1,CASKGGSYTQYF,TGCGCCAGCAAGGGTGGGTCATATACGCAGTATTTT
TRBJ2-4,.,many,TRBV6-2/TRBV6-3,CASSRRGDVTKNIQYF,TGTGCCAGCAGTCGCAGGGGTGATGTGACCAAAAACATTCAGTACTTC
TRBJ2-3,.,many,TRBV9,CASSVVSAITDTQYF,TGTGCCAGCAGCGTAGTTTCAGCTATCACAGATACGCAGTATTTT
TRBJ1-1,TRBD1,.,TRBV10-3,CAIKGGQGNTEAFF,TGTGCCATCAAGGGGGGACAGGGGAACACTGAAGCTTTCTTT
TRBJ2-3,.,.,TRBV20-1,CSAPPPGTDTQYF,TGCAGTGCCCCGCCCCCGGGGACAGATACGCAGTATTTT
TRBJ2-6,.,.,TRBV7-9,CASGLGQTSSGANVLTF,TGTGCCAGCGGACTTGGACAGACAAGCTCTGGGGCCAACGTCCTGACTTTC
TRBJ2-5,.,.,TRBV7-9,CASSPRDSLDQETQYF,TGTGCCAGCAGCCCAAGGGACTCGCTAGATCAAGAGACCCAGTACTTC
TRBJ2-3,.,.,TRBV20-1,CSAYGPPGGTDTQYF,TGCAGTGCTTACGGTCCTCCAGGGGGCACAGATACGCAGTATTTT
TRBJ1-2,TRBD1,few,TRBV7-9,CASSPGTGRVGYTF,TGTGCCAGCAGCCCGGGGACAGGGAGGGTCGGCTACACCTTC
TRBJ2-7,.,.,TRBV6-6,CASSKLGEGKNIQHF,TGTGCCAGCAGCAAACTGGGAGAGGGGAAAAACATTCAGCACTTC
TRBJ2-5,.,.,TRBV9,CASGAGEGVVQYF,TGTGCCAGCGGAGCAGGGGAAGGGGTCGTCCAGTACTTC
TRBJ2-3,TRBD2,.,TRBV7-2,CASRPPGLAYTQYF,TGTGCCAGCAGGCCCCCGGGACTAGCCTATACGCAGTATTTT
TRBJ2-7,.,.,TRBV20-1,CSTRRESYEQYF,TGCAGTACTAGGCGAGAGTCCTACGAGCAGTACTTC
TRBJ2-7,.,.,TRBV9,CASSLGGVGYYEQYF,TGTGCCAGCAGCCTTGGAGGGGTCGGATACTACGAGCAGTACTTC
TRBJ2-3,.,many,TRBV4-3,CASSQGVGTDTQYF,TGCGCCAGCAGCCAGGGGGTGGGGACAGATACGCAGTATTTT
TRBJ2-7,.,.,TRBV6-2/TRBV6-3,CASRTASPYEQYF,TGTGCCAGCAGAACGGCTAGTCCTTACGAGCAGTACTTC
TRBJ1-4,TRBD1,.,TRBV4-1,CASSHETRRDRGDEKLFF,TGCGCCAGCAGCCATGAAACTCGAAGGGACAGGGGAGATGAAAAACTGTTTTTT
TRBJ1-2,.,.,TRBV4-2,CASSQETGSSAYGYTF,TGTGCCAGCAGCCAGGAAACGGGATCCTCGGCCTATGGCTACACCTTC
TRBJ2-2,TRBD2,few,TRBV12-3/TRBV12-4,CASGKLAGGPAGELFF,TGTGCCAGCGGTAAACTAGCGGGGGGGCCGGCCGGGGAGCTGTTTTTT
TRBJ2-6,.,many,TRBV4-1,CASSQDSPGANVLTF,TGCGCCAGCAGCCAAGACTCCCCTGGGGCCAACGTCCTGACTTTC
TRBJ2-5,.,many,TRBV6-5,CASSYSGAGETQYF,TGTGCCAGCAGTTACTCAGGAGCGGGAGAGACCCAGTACTTC
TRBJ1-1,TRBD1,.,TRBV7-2,CASSLDSDRETEAFF,TGTGCCAGCAGCCTAGATTCGGACAGGGAGACTGAAGCTTTCTTT
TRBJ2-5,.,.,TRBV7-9,CASSLARQVAAQETQYF,TGTGCCAGCAGCTTAGCGAGGCAGGTGGCCGCTCAAGAGACCCAGTACTTC
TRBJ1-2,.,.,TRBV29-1,CSVEGVTNYGYTF,TGCAGCGTTGAAGGGGTAACTAACTATGGCTACACCTTC
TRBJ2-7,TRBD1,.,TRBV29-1,CSAGTAGSYEQYF,TGCAGCGCCGGGACAGCAGGCTCCTACGAGCAGTACTTC
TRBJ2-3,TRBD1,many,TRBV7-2,CASSLAGTGVGTQYF,TGTGCCAGCAGCTTAGCTGGGACAGGGGTTGGTACGCAGTATTTT
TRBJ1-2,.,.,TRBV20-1,CSAREPGEAGYTF,TGCAGTGCTAGAGAGCCGGGGGAAGCTGGCTACACCTTC
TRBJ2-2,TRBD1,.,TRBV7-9,CAGSWDSANTGELFF,TGTGCCGGCAGCTGGGACAGCGCGAACACCGGGGAGCTGTTTTTT
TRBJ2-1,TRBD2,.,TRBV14,CASSQDYLAGTLGEQFF,TGTGCCAGCAGCCAAGATTATCTAGCGGGGACCCTCGGAGAGCAGTTCTTC
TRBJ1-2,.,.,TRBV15,CATSGPTGGYTF,TGTGCCACCAGCGGTCCAACGGGCGGCTACACCTTC
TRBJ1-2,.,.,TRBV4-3,CASSQDDRGSYGYTF,TGCGCCAGCAGCCAGGATGATCGGGGGAGCTATGGCTACACCTTC
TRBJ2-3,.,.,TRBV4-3,CASSQDSGATQYF,TGCGCCAGCAGCCAAGATTCGGGAGCCACGCAGTATTTT
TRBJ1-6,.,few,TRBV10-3,CAIGAEGGNSPLHF,TGTGCCATCGGGGCAGAGGGTGGTAATTCACCCCTCCACTTT
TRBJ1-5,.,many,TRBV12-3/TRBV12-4,CASSFLLSEWPQHF,TGTGCCAGCAGTTTTTTACTGTCGGAATGGCCCCAGCATTTT
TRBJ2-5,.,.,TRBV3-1,CASSHAPAQETQYF,TGTGCCAGCAGCCATGCACCAGCCCAAGAGACCCAGTACTTC
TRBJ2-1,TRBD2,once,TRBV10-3,CAIRAGGADNEQFF,TGTGCCATCAGAGCGGGGGGAGCGGACAATGAGCAGTTCTTC
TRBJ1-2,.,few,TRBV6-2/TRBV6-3,CASSYGFYGYTF,TGTGCCAGCAGTTACGGATTCTATGGCTACACCTTC
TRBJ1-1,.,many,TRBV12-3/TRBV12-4,CASSFSPRGHTEAFF,TGTGCCAGCAGTTTCTCTCCCCGTGGGCACACTGAAGCTTTCTTT
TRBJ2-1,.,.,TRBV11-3,CASSLAPGVEQFF,TGTGCCAGCAGCTTAGCCCCTGGGGTTGAGCAGTTCTTC
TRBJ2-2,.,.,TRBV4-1,CASSQGRANTRELFF,TGCGCCAGCAGCCAAGGCAGGGCGAACACCAGGGAGCTGTTTTTT
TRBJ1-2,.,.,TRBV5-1,CASSLDQTSNYGYTF,TGCGCCAGCAGCTTGGATCAGACTTCTAACTATGGCTACACCTTC
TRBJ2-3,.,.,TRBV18,CASSPLGQTDTQYF,TGTGCCAGCTCACCTCTTGGACAGACAGATACGCAGTATTTT